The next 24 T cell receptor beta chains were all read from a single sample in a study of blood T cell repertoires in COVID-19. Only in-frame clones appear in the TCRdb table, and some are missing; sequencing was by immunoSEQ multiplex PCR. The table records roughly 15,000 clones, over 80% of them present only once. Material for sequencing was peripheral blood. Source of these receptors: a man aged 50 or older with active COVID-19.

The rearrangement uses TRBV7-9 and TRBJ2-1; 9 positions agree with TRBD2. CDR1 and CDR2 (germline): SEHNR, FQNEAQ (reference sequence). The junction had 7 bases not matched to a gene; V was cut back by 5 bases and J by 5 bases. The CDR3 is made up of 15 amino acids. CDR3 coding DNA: TGTGCCAGCAGCGACATAGCGGGAGTCGACAATGAGCAGTTCTTC. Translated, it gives CASSDIAGVDNEQFF.

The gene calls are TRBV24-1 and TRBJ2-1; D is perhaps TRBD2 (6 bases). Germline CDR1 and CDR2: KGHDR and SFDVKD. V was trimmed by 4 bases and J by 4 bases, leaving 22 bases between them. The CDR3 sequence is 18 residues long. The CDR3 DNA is TGTGCCACCAGTGACGTCCGCCCAGGGACTCCAACTTACAATGAGCAGTTCTTC. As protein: CATSDVRPGTPTYNEQFF.

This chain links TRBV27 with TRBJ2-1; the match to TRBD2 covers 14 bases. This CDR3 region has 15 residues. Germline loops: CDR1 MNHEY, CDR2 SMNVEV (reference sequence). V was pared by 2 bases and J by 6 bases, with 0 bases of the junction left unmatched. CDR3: CASSLGTSGSNEQFF. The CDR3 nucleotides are TGTGCCAGCAGTTTAGGGACTAGCGGGAGCAATGAGCAGTTCTTC.

DNA for the CDR3: TGTGCCAGCAGCTCCGACAGGGGGCTTATAGATACGCAGTATTTT. This gives the protein CASSSDRGLIDTQYF. The chain couples TRBV7-6 to TRBJ2-3, with 10 bases identical to TRBD1. V dropped 4 bases and J dropped 5; count of bases not matched to a gene: 6. The germline gives CDR1 SGHVS, CDR2 FNYEAQ. This CDR3 comprises 15 residues. Full variable domain (outside the CDR3, taken from reference TRBV7-6 and TRBJ2-3): GAGVSQSPRYKVTKRGQDVALRCDPISGHVSLYWYRQALGQGPEFLTYFNYEAQQDKSGLPNDRFSAERPEGSISTLTIQRTEQRDSAMYRCASSSDRGLIDTQYFGPGTRLTVL.

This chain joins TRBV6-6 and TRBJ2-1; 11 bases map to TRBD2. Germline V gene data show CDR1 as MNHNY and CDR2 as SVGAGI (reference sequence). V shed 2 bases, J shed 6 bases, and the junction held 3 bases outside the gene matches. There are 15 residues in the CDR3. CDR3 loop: CASSYGLAGGNEQFF. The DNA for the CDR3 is TGTGCCAGCAGTTACGGCCTAGCGGGAGGCAATGAGCAGTTCTTC.

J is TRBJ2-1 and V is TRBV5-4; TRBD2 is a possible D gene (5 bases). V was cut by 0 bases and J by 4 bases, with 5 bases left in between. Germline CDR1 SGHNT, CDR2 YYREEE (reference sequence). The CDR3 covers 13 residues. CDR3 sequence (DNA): TGTGCCAGCAGCTTGGGGACTTACAATGAGCAGTTCTTC. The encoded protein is CASSLGTYNEQFF. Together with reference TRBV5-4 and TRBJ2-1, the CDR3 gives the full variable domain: ETGVTQSPTHLIKTRGQQVTLRCSSQSGHNTVSWYQQALGQGPQFIFQYYREEENGRGNFPPRFSGLQFPNYSSELNVNALELDDSALYLCASSLGTYNEQFFGPGTRLTVL.

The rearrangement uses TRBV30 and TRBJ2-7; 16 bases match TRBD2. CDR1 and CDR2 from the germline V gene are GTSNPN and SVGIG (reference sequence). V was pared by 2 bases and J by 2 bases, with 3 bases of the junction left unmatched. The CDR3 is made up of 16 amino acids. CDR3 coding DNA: TGTGCCTGGAGTCAGGGGACTAGCGGGAGGGCCTACGAGCAGTACTTC. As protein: CAWSQGTSGRAYEQYF.

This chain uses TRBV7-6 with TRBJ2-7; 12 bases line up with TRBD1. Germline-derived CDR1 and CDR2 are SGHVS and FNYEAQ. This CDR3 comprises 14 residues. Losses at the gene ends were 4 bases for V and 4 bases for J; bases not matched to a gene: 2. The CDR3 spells CASSSGQGAYEQYF. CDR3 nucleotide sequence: TGTGCCAGCAGCTCGGGACAGGGGGCGTACGAGCAGTACTTC.

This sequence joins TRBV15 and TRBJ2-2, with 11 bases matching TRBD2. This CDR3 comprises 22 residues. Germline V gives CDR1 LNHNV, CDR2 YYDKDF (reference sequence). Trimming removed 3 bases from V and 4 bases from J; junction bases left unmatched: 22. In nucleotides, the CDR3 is TGTGCCACCAGCAGCCCAGGGGAGCCTAGCGGGAGGTCGGTGCGAGGCACCGGGGAGCTGTTTTTT. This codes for CATSSPGEPSGRSVRGTGELFF.

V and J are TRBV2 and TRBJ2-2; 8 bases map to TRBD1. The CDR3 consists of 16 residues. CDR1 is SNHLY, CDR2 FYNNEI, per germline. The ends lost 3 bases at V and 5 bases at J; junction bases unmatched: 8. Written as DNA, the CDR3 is TGTGCCAGCAGTGAGTCCGGACAGGGTATAACCGGGGAGCTGTTTTTT. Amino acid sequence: CASSESGQGITGELFF.

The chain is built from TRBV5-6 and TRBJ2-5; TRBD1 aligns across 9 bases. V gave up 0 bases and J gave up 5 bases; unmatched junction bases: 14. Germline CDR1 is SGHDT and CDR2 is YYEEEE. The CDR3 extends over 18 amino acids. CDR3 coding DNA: TGTGCCAGCAGCTTGGAACGGGACAGGGTTAGGTACGAGGAGACCCAGTACTTC. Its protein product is CASSLERDRVRYEETQYF.

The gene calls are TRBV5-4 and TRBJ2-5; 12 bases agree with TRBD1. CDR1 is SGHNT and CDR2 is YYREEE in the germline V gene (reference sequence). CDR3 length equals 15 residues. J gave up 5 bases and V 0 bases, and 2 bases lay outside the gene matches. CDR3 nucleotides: TGTGCCAGCAGCTTGGGGGACAGGGGGCTGGAGACCCAGTACTTC. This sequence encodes CASSLGDRGLETQYF.

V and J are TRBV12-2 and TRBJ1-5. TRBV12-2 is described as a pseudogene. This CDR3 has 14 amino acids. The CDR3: CASRSHSGNQPQHF. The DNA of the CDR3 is TGTGCAAGTCGATCCCATAGTGGCAATCAGCCCCAGCATTTT.

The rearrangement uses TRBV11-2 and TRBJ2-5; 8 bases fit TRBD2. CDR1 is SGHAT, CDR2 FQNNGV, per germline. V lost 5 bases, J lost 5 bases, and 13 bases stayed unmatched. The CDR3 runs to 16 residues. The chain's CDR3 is CASSPMGAGVGETQYF. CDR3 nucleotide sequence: TGTGCCAGCAGCCCCATGGGAGCGGGAGTAGGGGAGACCCAGTACTTC.

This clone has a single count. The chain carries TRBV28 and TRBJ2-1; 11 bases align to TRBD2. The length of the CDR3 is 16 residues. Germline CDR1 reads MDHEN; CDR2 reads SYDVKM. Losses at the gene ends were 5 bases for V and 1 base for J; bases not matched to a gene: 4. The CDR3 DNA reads TGTGCCAGCAGTCGACTAGCGGGATGGTCCTACAATGAGCAGTTCTTC. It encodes CASSRLAGWSYNEQFF.

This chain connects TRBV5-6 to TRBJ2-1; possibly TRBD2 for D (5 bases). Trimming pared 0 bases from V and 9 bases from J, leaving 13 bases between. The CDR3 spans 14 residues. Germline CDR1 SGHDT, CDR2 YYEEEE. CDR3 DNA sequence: TGTGCCAGCAGCTTGGGACTCGCCGAGGGTGAGCAGTTCTTC. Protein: CASSLGLAEGEQFF.

CDR3 in amino acids: CAIRETSGMYNEQFF. CDR3 coding DNA: TGTGCCATCAGGGAAACTAGCGGGATGTACAATGAGCAGTTCTTC. The V gene is TRBV10-3, the J gene TRBJ2-1, with TRBD2 identical over 10 bases. Germline CDR1 and CDR2: ENHRY and SYGVKD. V lost 6 bases to trimming and J lost 4 bases; unmatched junction nucleotides: 6. This CDR3 region has 15 residues.

CDR3 region: CAIQGLHDRAGGSSNEQFF. DNA for the CDR3: TGTGCCATCCAAGGTCTGCACGACAGAGCGGGAGGCTCTTCTAATGAGCAGTTCTTC. V usage is TRBV2 and J usage is TRBJ2-1, with 9 bases lining up with TRBD2. The CDR3 contains 19 residues. Trimming cost V 10 bases and J 7 bases; bases outside gene matches: 26. Germline-derived CDR1 and CDR2 are SNHLY and FYNNEI.

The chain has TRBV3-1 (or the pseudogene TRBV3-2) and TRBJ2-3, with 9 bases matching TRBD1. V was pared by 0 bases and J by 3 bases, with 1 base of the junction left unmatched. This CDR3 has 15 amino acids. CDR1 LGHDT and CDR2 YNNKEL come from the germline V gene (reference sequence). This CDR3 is CASSQEQGATDTQYF. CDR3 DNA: TGTGCCAGCAGCCAAGAACAGGGGGCAACAGATACGCAGTATTTT.

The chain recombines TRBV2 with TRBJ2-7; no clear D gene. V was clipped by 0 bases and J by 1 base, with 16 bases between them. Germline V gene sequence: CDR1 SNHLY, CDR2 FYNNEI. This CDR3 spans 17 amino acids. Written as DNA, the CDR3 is TGTGCCAGCAGTGAAGCGCTTCGGCGATTCGGGTCCTACGAGCAGTACTTC. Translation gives CASSEALRRFGSYEQYF.

DNA of the CDR3: TGCGCCAGCAGCCAAAGTGGGAGTCCAGGCAACGCTGAAGCTTTCTTT. Protein sequence: CASSQSGSPGNAEAFF. This chain links TRBV4-1 with TRBJ1-1; D unresolved. V gave up 2 bases and J gave up 6 bases, with 19 bases separating them. CDR3 length: 16 amino acids. Per the germline V gene, CDR1 is MGHRA and CDR2 is YSYEKL.

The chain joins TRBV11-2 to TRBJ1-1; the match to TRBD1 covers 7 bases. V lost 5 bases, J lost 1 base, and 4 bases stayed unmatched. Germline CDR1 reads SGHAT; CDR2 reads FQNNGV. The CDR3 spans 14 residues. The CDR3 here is CASSRGQSNTEAFF. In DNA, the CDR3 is TGTGCCAGCAGCCGGGGACAGTCGAACACTGAAGCTTTCTTT.

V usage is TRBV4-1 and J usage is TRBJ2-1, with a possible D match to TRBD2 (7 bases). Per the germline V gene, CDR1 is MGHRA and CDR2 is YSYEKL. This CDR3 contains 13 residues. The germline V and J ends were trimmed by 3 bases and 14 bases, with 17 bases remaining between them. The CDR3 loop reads CASSHDEGGPEFF. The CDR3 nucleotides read TGCGCCAGCAGCCACGATGAGGGGGGGCCCGAGTTCTTC.

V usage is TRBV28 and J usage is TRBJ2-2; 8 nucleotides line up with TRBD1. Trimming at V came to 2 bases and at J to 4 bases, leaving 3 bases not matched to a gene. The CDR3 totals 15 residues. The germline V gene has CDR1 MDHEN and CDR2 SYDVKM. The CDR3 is CASSLGQGTTGELFF. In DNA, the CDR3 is TGTGCCAGCAGTTTAGGACAGGGAACCACCGGGGAGCTGTTTTTT. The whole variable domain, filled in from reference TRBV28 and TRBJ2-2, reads DVKVTQSSRYLVKRTGEKVFLECVQDMDHENMFWYRQDPGLGLRLIYFSYDVKMKEKGDIPEGYSVSREKKERFSLILESASTNQTSMYLCASSLGQGTTGELFFGEGSRLTVL.